This T cell receptor (beta chain) emerged from a study of human T cells and chemical hapten exposure. TCRdb recomputed calls from the RACE reads with MiXCR, one row per CDR3 protein. Of 380,000 or so distinct CDR3 sequences listed, around 4.8% were seen once; the top ten hold over 2%. Per germline, CDR1 SNHLY and CDR2 FYNNEI. The CDR3 has 13 residues. V was pared by 6 bases and J by 6 bases, with 14 bases between. Time point specified: patch test 1, 2 weeks after DPC sensitization. Treatment in this sample: therapeutic diphenylcyclopropenone sensitization with weekly scalp DPC. This TCR was sampled from a woman aged 45 to 65 with alopecia areata. Some clones in this sample may be carry-over from other donors' samples. V gene TRBV2 combines with J gene TRBJ1-1; no clear D gene. The sequencing here drew on whole blood, taken in connection with sensitization to the hapten diphenylcyclopropenone (DPC). Here the CDR3 reads CASSSWEVPEAFF. For the CDR3, the DNA is TGTGCCAGCAGCTCATGGGAGGTCCCTGAAGCTTTCTTT.